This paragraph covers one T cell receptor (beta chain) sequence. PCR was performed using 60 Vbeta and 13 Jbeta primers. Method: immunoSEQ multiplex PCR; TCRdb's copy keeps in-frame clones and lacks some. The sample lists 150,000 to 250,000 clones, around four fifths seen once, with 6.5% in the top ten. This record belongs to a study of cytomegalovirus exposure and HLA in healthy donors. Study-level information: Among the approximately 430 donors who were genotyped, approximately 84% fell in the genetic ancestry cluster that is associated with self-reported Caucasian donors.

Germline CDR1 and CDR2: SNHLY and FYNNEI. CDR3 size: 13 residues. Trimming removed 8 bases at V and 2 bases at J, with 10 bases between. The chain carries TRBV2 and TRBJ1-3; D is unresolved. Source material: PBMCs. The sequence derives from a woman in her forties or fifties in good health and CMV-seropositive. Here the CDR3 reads CASVGLPGNTIYF. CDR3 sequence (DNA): TGTGCCAGCGTCGGACTTCCTGGAAACACCATATATTTT. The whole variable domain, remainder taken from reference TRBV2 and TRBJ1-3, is EPEVTQTPSHQVTQMGQEVILRCVPISNHLYFYWYRQILGQKVEFLVSFYNNEISEKSEIFDDQFSVERPDGSNFTLKIRSTKLEDSAMYFCASVGLPGNTIYFGEGSWLTVV.